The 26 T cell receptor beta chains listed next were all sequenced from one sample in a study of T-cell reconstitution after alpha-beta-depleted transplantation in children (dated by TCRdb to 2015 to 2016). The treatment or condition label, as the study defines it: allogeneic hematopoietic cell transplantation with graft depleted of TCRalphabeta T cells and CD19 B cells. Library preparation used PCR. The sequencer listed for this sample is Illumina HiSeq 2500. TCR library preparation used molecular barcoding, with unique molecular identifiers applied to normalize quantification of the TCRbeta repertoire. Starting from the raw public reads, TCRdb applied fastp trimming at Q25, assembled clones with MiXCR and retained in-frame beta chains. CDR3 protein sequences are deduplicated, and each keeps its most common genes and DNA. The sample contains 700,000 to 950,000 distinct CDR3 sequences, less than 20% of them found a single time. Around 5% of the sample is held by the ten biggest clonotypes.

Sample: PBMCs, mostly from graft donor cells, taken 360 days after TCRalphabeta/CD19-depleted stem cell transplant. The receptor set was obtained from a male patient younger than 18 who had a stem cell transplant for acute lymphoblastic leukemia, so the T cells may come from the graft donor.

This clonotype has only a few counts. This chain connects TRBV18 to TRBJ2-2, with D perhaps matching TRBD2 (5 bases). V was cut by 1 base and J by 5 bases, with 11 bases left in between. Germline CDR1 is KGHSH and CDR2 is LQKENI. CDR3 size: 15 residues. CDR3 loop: CASSPRKLDTGELFF. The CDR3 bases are TGTGCCAGCTCACCACGGAAACTAGATACCGGGGAGCTGTTTTTT.

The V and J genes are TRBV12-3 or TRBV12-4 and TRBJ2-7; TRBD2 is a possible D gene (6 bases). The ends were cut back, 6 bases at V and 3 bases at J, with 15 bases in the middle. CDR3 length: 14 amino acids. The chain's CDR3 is CASSILAWGYEQYF. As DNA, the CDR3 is TGTGCCAGCAGCATCCTAGCGTGGGGCTACGAGCAGTACTTC.

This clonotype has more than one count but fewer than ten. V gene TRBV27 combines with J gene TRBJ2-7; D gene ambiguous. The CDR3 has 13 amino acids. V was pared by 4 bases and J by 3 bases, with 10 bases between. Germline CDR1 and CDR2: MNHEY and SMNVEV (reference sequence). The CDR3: CASSYGWDYEQYF. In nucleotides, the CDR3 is TGTGCCAGCAGTTACGGGTGGGACTACGAGCAGTACTTC.

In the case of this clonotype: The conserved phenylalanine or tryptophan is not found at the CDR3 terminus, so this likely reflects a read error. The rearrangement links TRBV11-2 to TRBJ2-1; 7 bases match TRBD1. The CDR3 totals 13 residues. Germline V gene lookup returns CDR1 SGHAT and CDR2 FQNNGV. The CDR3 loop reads CVSRDSSYNEQFS. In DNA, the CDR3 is TGTGTCAGCCGGGACAGCTCCTACAATGAGCAGTTCTCC.

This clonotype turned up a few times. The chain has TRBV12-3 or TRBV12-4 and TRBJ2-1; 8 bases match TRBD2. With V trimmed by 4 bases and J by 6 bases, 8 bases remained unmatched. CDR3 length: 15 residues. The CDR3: CASSSLAGWGNEQFF. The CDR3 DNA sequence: TGTGCCAGCAGTTCTTTAGCGGGATGGGGCAATGAGCAGTTCTTC.

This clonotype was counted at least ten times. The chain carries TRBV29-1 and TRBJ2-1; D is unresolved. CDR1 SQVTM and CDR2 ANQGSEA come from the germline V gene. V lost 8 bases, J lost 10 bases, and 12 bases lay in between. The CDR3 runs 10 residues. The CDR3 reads CSSAAEEQFF. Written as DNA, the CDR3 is TGCAGCTCCGCGGCGGAAGAGCAGTTCTTC.

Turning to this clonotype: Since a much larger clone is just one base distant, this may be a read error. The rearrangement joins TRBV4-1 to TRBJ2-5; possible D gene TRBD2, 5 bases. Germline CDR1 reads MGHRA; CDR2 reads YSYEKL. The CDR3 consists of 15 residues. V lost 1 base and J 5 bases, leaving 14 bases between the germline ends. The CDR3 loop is CASSQGLTSPETQYF. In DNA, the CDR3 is TGCGCCAGCAGCCAAGGGTTAACTAGTCCGGAGACCCAGTACTTC.

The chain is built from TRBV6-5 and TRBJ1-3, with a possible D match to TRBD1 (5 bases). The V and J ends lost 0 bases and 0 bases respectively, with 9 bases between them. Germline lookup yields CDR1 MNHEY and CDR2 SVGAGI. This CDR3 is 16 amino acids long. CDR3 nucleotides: TGTGCCAGCAGTTACTCTGGGGCAAGCTCTGGAAACACCATATATTTT. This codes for CASSYSGASSGNTIYF.

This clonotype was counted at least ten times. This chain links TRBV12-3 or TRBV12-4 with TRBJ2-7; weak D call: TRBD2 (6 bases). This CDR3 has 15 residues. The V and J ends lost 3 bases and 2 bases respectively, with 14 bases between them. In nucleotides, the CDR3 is TGTGCCAGCAGTTTCCGCTCGGGAGTAGCCTACGAGCAGTACTTC. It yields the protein CASSFRSGVAYEQYF.

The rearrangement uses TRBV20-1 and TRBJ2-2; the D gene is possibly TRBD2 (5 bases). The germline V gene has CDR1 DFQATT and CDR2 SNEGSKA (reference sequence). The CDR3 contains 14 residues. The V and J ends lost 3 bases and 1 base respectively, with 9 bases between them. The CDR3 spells CSASSGLNTGELFF. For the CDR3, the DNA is TGCAGTGCTAGCAGCGGACTGAACACCGGGGAGCTGTTTTTT.

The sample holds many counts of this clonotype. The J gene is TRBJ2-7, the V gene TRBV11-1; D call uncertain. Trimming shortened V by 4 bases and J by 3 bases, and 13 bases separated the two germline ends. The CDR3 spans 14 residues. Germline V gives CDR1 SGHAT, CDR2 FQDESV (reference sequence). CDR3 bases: TGTGCCAGCAGCTCCGGACGGCAGGACTACGAGCAGTACTTC. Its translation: CASSSGRQDYEQYF.

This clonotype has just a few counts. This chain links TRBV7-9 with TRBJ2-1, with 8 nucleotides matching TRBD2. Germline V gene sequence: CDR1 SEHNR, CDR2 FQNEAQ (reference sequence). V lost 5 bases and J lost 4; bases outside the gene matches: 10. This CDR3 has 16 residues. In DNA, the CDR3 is TGTGCCAGCAGCCCCCCGGGACTAGAATATTACAATGAGCAGTTCTTC. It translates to CASSPPGLEYYNEQFF.

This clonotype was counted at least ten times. This CDR3 reads CSAGYRGRNEKLFF. The CDR3 nucleotides are TGCAGTGCTGGCTACAGGGGGCGGAATGAAAAACTGTTTTTT. This chain uses TRBV20-1 with TRBJ1-4; the match to TRBD1 covers 9 bases. The V gene's germline CDR1 is DFQATT and CDR2 SNEGSKA (reference sequence). The CDR3 loop spans 14 amino acids. Unmatched junction bases numbered 6, after V lost 5 bases and J lost 5 bases.

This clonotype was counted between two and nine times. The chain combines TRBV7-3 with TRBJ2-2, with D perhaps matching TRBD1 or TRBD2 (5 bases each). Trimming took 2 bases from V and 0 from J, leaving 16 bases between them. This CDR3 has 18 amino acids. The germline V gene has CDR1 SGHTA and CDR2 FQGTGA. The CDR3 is CASSLVGTENPNTGELFF. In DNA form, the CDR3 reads TGTGCCAGCAGCTTAGTGGGGACGGAGAACCCGAACACCGGGGAGCTGTTTTTT.

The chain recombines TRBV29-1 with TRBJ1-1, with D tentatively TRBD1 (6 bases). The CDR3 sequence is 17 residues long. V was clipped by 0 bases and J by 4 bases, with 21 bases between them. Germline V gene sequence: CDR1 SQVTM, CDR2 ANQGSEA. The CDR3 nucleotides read TGCAGCGTTGAAGAGGGCGGGACAAGGCCCTTGGCCACTGAAGCTTTCTTT. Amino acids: CSVEEGGTRPLATEAFF.

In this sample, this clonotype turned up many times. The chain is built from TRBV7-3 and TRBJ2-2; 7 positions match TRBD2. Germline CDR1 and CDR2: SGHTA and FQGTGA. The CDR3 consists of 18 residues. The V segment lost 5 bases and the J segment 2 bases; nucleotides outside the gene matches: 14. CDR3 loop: CASSPHLGSGTNTGELFF. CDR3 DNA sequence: TGTGCCAGCAGCCCCCATCTTGGGAGCGGGACCAACACCGGGGAGCTGTTTTTT.

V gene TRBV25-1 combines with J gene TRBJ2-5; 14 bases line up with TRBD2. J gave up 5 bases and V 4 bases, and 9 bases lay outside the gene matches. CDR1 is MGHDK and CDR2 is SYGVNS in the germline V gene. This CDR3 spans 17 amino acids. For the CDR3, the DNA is TGTGCCAGCAGTGTTAGGGGGACTAGCGGGAGCCGGGAGACCCAGTACTTC. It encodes CASSVRGTSGSRETQYF.

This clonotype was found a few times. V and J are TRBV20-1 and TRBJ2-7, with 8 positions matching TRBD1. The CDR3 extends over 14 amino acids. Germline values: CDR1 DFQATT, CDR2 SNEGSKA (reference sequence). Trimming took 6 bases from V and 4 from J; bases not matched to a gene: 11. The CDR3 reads CSARGWDRMYEQYF. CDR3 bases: TGCAGTGCCCGGGGGTGGGACAGGATGTACGAGCAGTACTTC.

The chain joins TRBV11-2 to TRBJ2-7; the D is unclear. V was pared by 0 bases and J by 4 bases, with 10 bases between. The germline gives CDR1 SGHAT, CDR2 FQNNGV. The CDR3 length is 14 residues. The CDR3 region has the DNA TGTGCCAGCAGCTTAGACCCTACGAGGTACGAGCAGTACTTC. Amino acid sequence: CASSLDPTRYEQYF.

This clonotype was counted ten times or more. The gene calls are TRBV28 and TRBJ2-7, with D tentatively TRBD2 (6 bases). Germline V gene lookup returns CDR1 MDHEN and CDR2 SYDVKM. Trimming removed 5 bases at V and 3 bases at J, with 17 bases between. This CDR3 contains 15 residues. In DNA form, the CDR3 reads TGTGCCAGCAGTACCCACACGGGACTTCTCTACGAGCAGTACTTC. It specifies CASSTHTGLLYEQYF.

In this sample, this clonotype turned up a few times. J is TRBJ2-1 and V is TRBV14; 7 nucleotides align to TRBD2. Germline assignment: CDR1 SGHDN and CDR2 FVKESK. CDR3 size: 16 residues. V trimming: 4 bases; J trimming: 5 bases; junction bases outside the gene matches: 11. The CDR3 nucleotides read TGTGCCAGCAGCCCCCCCCGGTCTAGCGGAGACAATGAGCAGTTCTTC. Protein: CASSPPRSSGDNEQFF. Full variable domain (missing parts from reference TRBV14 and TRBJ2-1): EAGVTQFPSHSVIEKGQTVTLRCDPISGHDNLYWYRRVMGKEIKFLLHFVKESKQDESGMPNNRFLAERTGGTYSTLKVQPAELEDSGVYFCASSPPRSSGDNEQFFGPGTRLTVL.

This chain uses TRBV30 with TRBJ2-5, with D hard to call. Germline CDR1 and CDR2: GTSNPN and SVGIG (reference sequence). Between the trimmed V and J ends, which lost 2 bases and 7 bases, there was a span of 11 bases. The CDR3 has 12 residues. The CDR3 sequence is CAWSIHGGTQYF. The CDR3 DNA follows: TGTGCCTGGAGTATACATGGTGGGACCCAGTACTTC.

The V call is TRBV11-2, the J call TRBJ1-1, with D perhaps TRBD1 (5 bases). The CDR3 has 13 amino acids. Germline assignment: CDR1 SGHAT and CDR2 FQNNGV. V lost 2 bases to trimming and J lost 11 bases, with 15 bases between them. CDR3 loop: CASSLLPRNRAFF. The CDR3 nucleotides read TGTGCCAGCAGCTTACTGCCCCGGAACAGGGCTTTCTTT.

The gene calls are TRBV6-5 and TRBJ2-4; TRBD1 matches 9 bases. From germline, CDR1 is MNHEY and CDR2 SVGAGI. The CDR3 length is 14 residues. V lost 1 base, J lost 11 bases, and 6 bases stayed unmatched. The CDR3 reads CASSYYGDRAVQYF. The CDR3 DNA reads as TGTGCCAGCAGTTACTATGGGGACAGGGCTGTTCAGTACTTC.

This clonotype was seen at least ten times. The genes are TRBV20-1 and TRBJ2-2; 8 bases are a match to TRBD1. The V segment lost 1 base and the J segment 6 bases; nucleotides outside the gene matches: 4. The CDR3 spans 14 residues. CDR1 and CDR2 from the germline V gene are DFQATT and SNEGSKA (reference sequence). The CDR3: CSARGRGLAGELFF. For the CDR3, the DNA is TGCAGTGCTAGAGGCAGGGGGCTAGCCGGGGAGCTGTTTTTT.

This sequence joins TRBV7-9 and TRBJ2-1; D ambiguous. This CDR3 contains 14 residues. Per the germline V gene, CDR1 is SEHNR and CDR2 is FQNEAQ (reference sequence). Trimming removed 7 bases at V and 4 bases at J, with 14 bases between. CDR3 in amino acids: CASTIQELYNEQFF. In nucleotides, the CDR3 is TGTGCCAGCACCATTCAGGAACTATACAATGAGCAGTTCTTC.